Here is one T cell receptor (beta chain) with its context. As yet, its antigen is unknown. Possible read error: a much larger clone is one base away. These data belong to a study of tumor and adjacent non-tumor tissue in lung cancer. Study as a whole: On average, productive TCRbeta reads reached a few million per sample. Findings and limits, study-wide: In normal lung, the top 100 clones were significantly more dominant than in tumor.

The library came from three nested PCR rounds adapted from ARM-PCR protocols. TCRdb reprocessed the multiplex PCR reads via MiXCR and lists one record per CDR3 protein. Here the sample spans around 50,000 distinct CDR3 sequences, less than 70% being singletons. RNA was extracted from bulk tissue without any cell sorting. This non-tumor lung sample came from over 3 cm beyond the tumor edge. Sequences were obtained from distant non-tumor lung tissue. The origin of this receptor is an older woman with non-small cell lung cancer.

CDR3 loop: CASSPAAGYDYTF. The CDR3 DNA sequence: TGTGCCAGCAGCCCCGCGGCAGGGTATGACTACACCTTC. This chain uses TRBV11-2 with TRBJ1-2, with D perhaps TRBD1 (5 bases). CDR1 SGHAT and CDR2 FQNNGV come from the germline V gene. This CDR3 has 13 amino acids.